A single sample is the source of the 7 T cell receptor beta chains below, sequenced in a study of T cells after posttransplantation cyclophosphamide. The naive gate required viable CD3+CD4+ or CD3+CD8+ cells with CCR7+CD45RA+CD45RO-CD95-CD27+CD28+ phenotype. The table came from immunoSEQ multiplex PCR; TCRdb's copy has only in-frame clones and leaves some out. The profile shows 34,000 or so clones, 75% to 95% of them singletons. The sequencing sample was made of naive CD4+ T cells sorted from blood. The receptor source for this set is a man aged 25 to 45 in good health and a related stem cell transplant donor.

The CDR3 loop reads CASSSGTGGTGELFF. Written as DNA, the CDR3 is TGTGCCAGCAGCTCCGGGACAGGGGGGACCGGGGAGCTGTTTTTT. V usage is TRBV7-3 and J usage is TRBJ2-2; TRBD1 matches 11 bases. Trimming removed 4 bases from V and 5 bases from J; junction bases left unmatched: 3. CDR1 is SGHTA, CDR2 FQGTGA, per germline. The CDR3 runs 15 residues.

This chain connects TRBV19 to TRBJ2-1, with D perhaps TRBD1 (6 bases). Germline CDR1 is LNHDA and CDR2 is SQIVND (reference sequence). V gave up 2 bases and J gave up 1 base, with 18 bases separating them. The CDR3 totals 18 residues. CDR3 sequence (DNA): TGTGCCAGTAGTATACGGGTTACAGGGTCCGGGTCCTACAATGAGCAGTTCTTC. This codes for CASSIRVTGSGSYNEQFF.

This chain connects TRBV15 to TRBJ2-3, with D possibly being TRBD1 (5 bases). The CDR3 is 13 residues long. CDR1 is LNHNV, CDR2 YYDKDF, per germline (reference sequence). The ends were cut back, 0 bases at V and 10 bases at J, with 11 bases in the middle. CDR3 sequence reads: CATSRDRQGSQYF. CDR3 coding DNA: TGTGCCACCAGCAGAGATCGCCAGGGTTCGCAGTATTTT.

The CDR3 sequence: CATWRGDGYTF. The CDR3 nucleotides read TGTGCCACCTGGCGGGGTGATGGCTACACCTTC. The chain employs TRBV6-5 and TRBJ1-2; unclear D gene. The CDR3 is 11 amino acids. The V end was cut by 10 bases, the J end by 6 bases, with 12 bases between. CDR1 is MNHEY and CDR2 is SVGAGI in the germline V gene.

Remarks on this clone: One end of the junction fails to match germline, which may point to a read error. The chain uses TRBV7-3 and TRBJ2-1; possible D gene TRBD1, 6 bases. The CDR3 is 15 amino acids. Germline V gives CDR1 SGHTA, CDR2 FQGTGA. The CDR3 sequence: CASSSQGGRSNGQFF. As DNA, the CDR3 is TGTGCCAGCAGCTCCCAAGGGGGACGAAGCAATGGGCAGTTCTTC.

The chain joins TRBV18 to TRBJ1-2; 8 bases map to TRBD1. This CDR3 has 15 residues. CDR1 is KGHSH, CDR2 LQKENI, per germline. Unmatched junction bases numbered 10, after V lost 7 bases and J lost 3 bases. CDR3 in DNA: TGTGCCAGCTTCCCTGGGGCAGGGGGCTACTATGGCTACACCTTC. The encoded protein is CASFPGAGGYYGYTF.

The chain uses TRBV18 and TRBJ2-7; 9 nucleotides match TRBD1. The V gene end was trimmed by 6 bases and the J gene end by 0 bases; junction bases not matched to a gene: 12. CDR1 KGHSH and CDR2 LQKENI come from the germline V gene. The CDR3 extends over 17 amino acids. CDR3 bases: TGTGCCAGCTCGCCGATCGCTGCGACAGGGGGCTCCTACGAGCAGTACTTC. It encodes CASSPIAATGGSYEQYF.